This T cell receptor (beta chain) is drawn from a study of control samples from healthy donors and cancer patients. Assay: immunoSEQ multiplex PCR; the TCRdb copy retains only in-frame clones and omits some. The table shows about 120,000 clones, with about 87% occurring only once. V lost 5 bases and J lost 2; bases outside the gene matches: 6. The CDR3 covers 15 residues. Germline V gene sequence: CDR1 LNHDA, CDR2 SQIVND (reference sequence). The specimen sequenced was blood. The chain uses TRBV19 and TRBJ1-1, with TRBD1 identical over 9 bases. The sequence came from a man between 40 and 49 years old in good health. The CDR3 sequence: CASSPRTGVNTEAFF. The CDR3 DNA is TGTGCCAGTAGTCCGCGGACAGGGGTCAACACTGAAGCTTTCTTT.